The 27 T cell receptor beta chains reported below all come from one sample, sequenced in a study of T cell responses to AZD1222 COVID-19 vaccine. Method: immunoSEQ multiplex PCR; TCRdb's copy keeps in-frame clones and lacks some. The sample contains tens of thousands of clones, approximately 79% of which appear only once. The material sequenced was peripheral blood, taken on day 0 of MenACWY control vaccination. The receptors here all came from an adult in good health.

V usage is TRBV18 and J usage is TRBJ1-3; tentatively, D is TRBD1 (6 bases). The germline V gene encodes CDR1 KGHSH and CDR2 LQKENI. Between the trimmed V and J ends, which lost 3 bases and 1 base, there was a span of 13 bases. CDR3 length: 16 amino acids. The CDR3 spells CASSPLWGRSGNTIYF. The CDR3 DNA is TGTGCCAGCTCACCCCTGTGGGGGCGTTCTGGAAACACCATATATTTT. Drawing the rest from reference TRBV18 and TRBJ1-3, the complete variable domain is NAGVMQNPRHLVRRRGQEARLRCSPMKGHSHVYWYRQLPEEGLKFMVYLQKENIIDESGMPKERFSAEFPKEGPSILRIQQVVRGDSAAYFCASSPLWGRSGNTIYFGEGSWLTVV.

The chain employs TRBV2 and TRBJ2-2, with TRBD2 matching 15 bases. The CDR3 is 19 residues long. The junction had 8 bases not matched to a gene; V was cut back by 6 bases and J by 0 bases. CDR1 is SNHLY, CDR2 FYNNEI, per germline. The CDR3 nucleotides read TGTGCCAGCAGGGGGCGAGGACTAGCGGGAGGGACGAACACCGGGGAGCTGTTTTTT. Its translation is CASRGRGLAGGTNTGELFF.

The J gene is TRBJ1-6, the V gene TRBV5-6; 9 positions agree with TRBD1. Germline V gives CDR1 SGHDT, CDR2 YYEEEE. The junction had 9 bases not matched to a gene; V was cut back by 4 bases and J by 7 bases. This CDR3 spans 16 amino acids. CDR3 DNA sequence: TGTGCCAGCAGCGCAGACAGGGGGTATATCAATTCACCCCTCCACTTT. This encodes CASSADRGYINSPLHF.

The CDR3 sequence: CASSPQGTAQGSYGYTF. The CDR3 coding sequence is TGTGCCAGCTCACCTCAGGGGACAGCCCAAGGGTCCTATGGCTACACCTTC. J is TRBJ1-2 and V is TRBV18; 7 bases align to TRBD1. Per the germline V gene, CDR1 is KGHSH and CDR2 is LQKENI. This CDR3 spans 17 amino acids. V trimming: 3 bases; J trimming: 4 bases; junction bases outside the gene matches: 14.

The V and J genes are TRBV5-1 and TRBJ2-7, with D perhaps being TRBD1 or TRBD2 (6 bases each). V lost 0 bases, J lost 4 bases, and 14 bases lay in between. CDR1 SGHRS and CDR2 YFSETQ come from the germline V gene. This CDR3 has 15 amino acids. CDR3 protein: CASSLVGGGNYEQYF. CDR3 in DNA: TGCGCCAGCAGCTTGGTGGGGGGCGGGAATTACGAGCAGTACTTC.

The rearrangement joins TRBV4-1 to TRBJ2-1, with TRBD1 identical over 9 bases. The V gene's germline CDR1 is MGHRA and CDR2 YSYEKL. V shed 6 bases and J 7 bases; nucleotides not matched to a gene: 4. CDR3 length: 13 residues. CDR3 amino acids: CASRDRGGNEQFF. CDR3 in DNA: TGCGCCAGCAGGGACAGGGGAGGGAATGAGCAGTTCTTC.

V usage is TRBV9 and J usage is TRBJ1-3; D not resolved. Germline V gives CDR1 SGDLS, CDR2 YYNGEE. Trimming took 1 base from V and 0 from J, leaving 5 bases between them. This CDR3 region has 14 residues. In DNA form, the CDR3 reads TGTGCCAGCAGCGTACTGAGCTCTGGAAACACCATATATTTT. This gives the protein CASSVLSSGNTIYF. The full variable domain, its missing parts supplied by reference TRBV9 and TRBJ1-3, is DSGVTQTPKHLITATGQRVTLRCSPRSGDLSVYWYQQSLDQGLQFLIQYYNGEERAKGNILERFSAQQFPDLHSELNLSSLELGDSALYFCASSVLSSGNTIYFGEGSWLTVV.

The chain recombines TRBV4-1 with TRBJ2-2; D unclear. This CDR3 comprises 15 residues. Trimming left V 0 bases short and J 5 bases short, with 10 bases between. Germline V gives CDR1 MGHRA, CDR2 YSYEKL. CDR3 nucleotide sequence: TGCGCCAGCAGCCAAGATAGAACCGCAACCGGGGAGCTGTTTTTT. It specifies CASSQDRTATGELFF.

This chain uses TRBV3-1 (or the pseudogene TRBV3-2) with TRBJ1-1; 11 nucleotides line up with TRBD1. Per germline, CDR1 LGHDT and CDR2 YNNKEL (reference sequence). CDR3 size: 16 residues. The V segment lost 4 bases and the J segment 5 bases; nucleotides outside the gene matches: 9. CDR3 coding DNA: TGTGCCAGCAGCCGAGGGACAGGGGGACGGGGGACTGAAGCTTTCTTT. Amino acid sequence: CASSRGTGGRGTEAFF.

The rearrangement joins TRBV12-3 or TRBV12-4 to TRBJ1-5; D ambiguous. The CDR3 runs to 13 residues. Trimming shortened V by 2 bases and J by 1 base, and 3 bases separated the two germline ends. The CDR3 protein is CASSLKSNQPQHF. CDR3 DNA: TGTGCCAGCAGTTTAAAGAGCAATCAGCCCCAGCATTTT.

The chain has TRBV2 and TRBJ2-5; D remains unclear. V gave up 4 bases and J gave up 2 bases, with 8 bases separating them. The CDR3 has 13 residues. Looked up from germline, CDR1 is SNHLY and CDR2 is FYNNEI. The CDR3 spells CASSVWVQETQYF. For the CDR3, the DNA is TGTGCCAGCAGTGTGTGGGTTCAAGAGACCCAGTACTTC.

V usage is TRBV27 and J usage is TRBJ2-2, with D unclear. V was cut by 6 bases and J by 1 base, with 9 bases left in between. Per germline, CDR1 MNHEY and CDR2 SMNVEV (reference sequence). The length of the CDR3 is 14 residues. DNA of the CDR3: TGTGCCAGCAGGCTGGGAATGAACACCGGGGAGCTGTTTTTT. It specifies CASRLGMNTGELFF.

The V gene is TRBV3-1 (or the pseudogene TRBV3-2), the J gene TRBJ1-2, with D tentatively TRBD1 (6 bases). Trimming cost V 5 bases and J 2 bases, with 12 bases left between them. The CDR3 has 14 amino acids. The V gene's germline CDR1 is LGHDT and CDR2 YNNKEL (reference sequence). CDR3 region: CASSKQGLNYGYTF. For the CDR3, the DNA is TGTGCCAGCAGCAAACAGGGACTCAACTATGGCTACACCTTC.

The chain recombines TRBV5-1 with TRBJ2-5; perhaps D is TRBD1 or TRBD2 (5 bases each). CDR3 size: 14 residues. Germline V gene lookup returns CDR1 SGHRS and CDR2 YFSETQ. V lost 2 bases and J 1 base, leaving 9 bases between the germline ends. CDR3: CASSFSGAQETQYF. The CDR3 nucleotides are TGCGCCAGCAGCTTTTCCGGGGCCCAAGAGACCCAGTACTTC. Full variable domain (remainder filled in from reference TRBV5-1 and TRBJ2-5): KAGVTQTPRYLIKTRGQQVTLSCSPISGHRSVSWYQQTPGQGLQFLFEYFSETQRNKGNFPGRFSGRQFSNSRSEMNVSTLELGDSALYLCASSFSGAQETQYFGPGTRLLVL.

The V and J genes are TRBV18 and TRBJ2-1, with 11 bases fitting TRBD2. This CDR3 region has 17 residues. From germline, CDR1 is KGHSH and CDR2 LQKENI. V shed 1 base and J 4 bases; nucleotides not matched to a gene: 6. DNA of the CDR3: TGTGCCAGCTCACCACGGCTAGCGGGGGGACCTTACAATGAGCAGTTCTTC. Its protein product is CASSPRLAGGPYNEQFF.

The V and J genes are TRBV6-5 and TRBJ1-1; tentatively, D is TRBD1 (5 bases). V lost 10 bases to trimming and J lost 4 bases, with 19 bases between them. The CDR3 contains 14 residues. Germline loops: CDR1 MNHEY, CDR2 SVGAGI. The CDR3 region is CATKEDVRGTEAFF. The CDR3 DNA reads TGTGCCACCAAGGAGGATGTGAGGGGCACTGAAGCTTTCTTT.

The V gene is TRBV6-4, the J gene TRBJ2-2, with TRBD1 matching 7 bases. Germline CDR1 reads MRHNA; CDR2 reads SNTAGT. V shed 6 bases and J 2 bases; nucleotides not matched to a gene: 3. The CDR3 length is 14 residues. The CDR3 sequence: CASSRQGNTGELFF. DNA for the CDR3: TGTGCCAGCAGCAGACAGGGTAACACCGGGGAGCTGTTTTTT.

This chain uses TRBV19 with TRBJ1-4, with D perhaps matching TRBD1 (6 bases). The germline V and J ends were trimmed by 5 bases and 8 bases, with 15 bases remaining between them. Germline lookup yields CDR1 LNHDA and CDR2 SQIVND (reference sequence). The CDR3 runs 14 residues. CDR3 sequence reads: CASSRQGLGEKLFF. CDR3 DNA sequence: TGTGCCAGTAGTCGTCAGGGGTTGGGGGAAAAACTGTTTTTT.

The chain joins TRBV12-3 or TRBV12-4 to TRBJ2-5; perhaps TRBD2 as D (5 bases). Trimming removed 6 bases at V and 4 bases at J, with 9 bases between. This CDR3 has 12 residues. The CDR3 DNA sequence: TGTGCCAGCAGCGCCAGCGGAGAGACCCAGTACTTC. Protein product: CASSASGETQYF.

V is TRBV19 and J is TRBJ2-3, with TRBD2 as a possible D gene (6 bases). The V and J ends lost 6 bases and 2 bases respectively, with 12 bases between them. The germline gives CDR1 LNHDA, CDR2 SQIVND (reference sequence). There are 14 residues in the CDR3. CDR3 DNA: TGTGCCAGTAGATCGACGGGAGCCACAGATACGCAGTATTTT. Translation: CASRSTGATDTQYF.

The CDR3 DNA follows: TGTGCCAGCAGCCAAGGGGTAGAAGCCCTGGGTCTGGATACGCAGTATTTT. Encoded protein: CASSQGVEALGLDTQYF. The chain uses TRBV3-1 (or the pseudogene TRBV3-2) and TRBJ2-3; no definite D call. V was shortened by 1 base and J by 6 bases, with 20 bases between the two germline ends. The CDR3 consists of 17 residues. Germline lookup yields CDR1 LGHDT and CDR2 YNNKEL (reference sequence).

This rearrangement joins TRBV3-1 (or the pseudogene TRBV3-2) to TRBJ1-6, with a tentative D call TRBD1 (5 bases). The CDR3 loop spans 15 amino acids. Germline V gene lookup returns CDR1 LGHDT and CDR2 YNNKEL (reference sequence). Trimming pared 2 bases from V and 7 bases from J, leaving 12 bases between. The CDR3 DNA is TGTGCCAGCAGCCAAAGACAGATTAAGAATTCACCCCTCCACTTT. Encoded protein: CASSQRQIKNSPLHF.

The genes are TRBV19 and TRBJ1-1; 10 nucleotides align to TRBD1. V shed 0 bases, J shed 3 bases, and the junction held 4 bases outside the gene matches. The germline gives CDR1 LNHDA, CDR2 SQIVND (reference sequence). This CDR3 comprises 16 residues. CDR3 coding DNA: TGTGCCAGTAGTATAGATCGGACAGGGGGTCACACTGAAGCTTTCTTT. Its translation is CASSIDRTGGHTEAFF.

About this clone: The same CDR3 arises from other DNA sequences in this sample as well. The CDR3 sequence: CASSLSPGSYTF. The CDR3 nucleotides are TGTGCCAGCAGTTTATCCCCCGGGAGCTACACCTTC. The chain recombines TRBV6-5 with TRBJ1-2; the D is unclear. Germline loops: CDR1 MNHEY, CDR2 SVGAGI. The V end lost 4 bases, the J end lost 9 bases, and 12 bases lay between the germline ends. The CDR3 runs 12 residues.

This rearrangement joins TRBV2 to TRBJ2-6; D gene uncertain. V was pared by 6 bases and J by 8 bases, with 11 bases between. Looked up from germline, CDR1 is SNHLY and CDR2 is FYNNEI. The CDR3 contains 13 residues. The CDR3 DNA reads as TGTGCCAGCAGCGACCCCCGGACCAACGTCCTGACTTTC. Its translation: CASSDPRTNVLTF.

The chain employs TRBV11-2 and TRBJ2-1, with D possibly matching TRBD2 (6 bases). This CDR3 has 14 residues. Germline V gene data show CDR1 as SGHAT and CDR2 as FQNNGV. V was cut by 1 base and J by 5 bases, with 9 bases left in between. The CDR3 is CASSLAGANNEQFF. The CDR3 DNA sequence: TGTGCCAGCAGCTTAGCGGGAGCCAACAATGAGCAGTTCTTC.

The gene calls are TRBV10-2 and TRBJ2-1; 12 bases line up with TRBD2. With V trimmed by 6 bases and J by 9 bases, 6 bases remained unmatched. The germline CDR1 and CDR2 sequences are WSHSY and SAAADI. There are 14 residues in the CDR3. This CDR3 reads CASRDLAGGGEQFF. CDR3 nucleotides: TGCGCCAGCAGAGATCTAGCGGGAGGGGGTGAGCAGTTCTTC.